The rows below give T cell receptor beta chains drawn from one sample of a study of T cell changes during pregnancy in multiple sclerosis. The method was immunoSEQ multiplex PCR; TCRdb's version includes in-frame clones alone and lacks a portion of them. The table includes roughly 50,000 clones, around 92% detected once. Sequencing was performed on CD4+ T cells from peripheral blood mononuclear cells, taken in the third trimester of pregnancy. The receptor set was obtained from a female donor with multiple sclerosis, enrolled in a pregnancy study. CDR3s include the opening cysteine and the closing phenylalanine or tryptophan. D genes are given only for firm matches. Clone size appears in some rows only: once, few, many, or a class for an expanded clone.

>13|TRBV10-3|TRBJ1-5|NA|few
CAISDSDIDKGHF
TGTGCCATCAGTGATTCGGACATTGATAAGGGGCATTTT
>18|TRBV19|TRBJ1-4|NA|NA
CASSITVRQSLRGEKLFF
TGTGCCAGTAGTATAACGGTCAGGCAGTCCCTAAGGGGTGAAAAACTGTTTTTT
>15|TRBV6-5|TRBJ1-1|NA|NA
CASSYLPGRDTEAFF
TGTGCCAGCAGTTACCTTCCAGGTAGAGACACTGAAGCTTTCTTT
>15|TRBV6-6|TRBJ2-1|TRBD1|once
CASSPRDRTRNEQFF
TGTGCCAGCAGCCCCCGGGACAGGACTCGAAATGAGCAGTTCTTC
>15|TRBV18|TRBJ1-2|TRBD1|NA
CASSPPVQGEGGYTF
TGTGCCAGCTCACCACCGGTACAGGGGGAAGGTGGCTACACCTTC
>15|TRBV6-1|TRBJ1-2|NA|NA
CASSSPGHFNYGYTF
TGTGCCAGCAGTTCCCCGGGACACTTTAACTATGGCTACACCTTC
>14|TRBV6-1|TRBJ2-1|TRBD2|NA
CATTGTSVYNEQFF
TGTGCCACTACCGGGACTAGCGTCTACAATGAGCAGTTCTTC
>14|TRBV5-1|TRBJ2-1|NA|NA
CASSFGGASNEQFF
TGCGCCAGCAGCTTCGGGGGAGCGAGCAATGAGCAGTTCTTC
>13|TRBV5-1|TRBJ2-1|NA|once
CASSPLQGNEQFF
TGCGCCAGCAGCCCCTTACAGGGCAATGAGCAGTTCTTC
>17|TRBV5-4|TRBJ2-7|TRBD2|NA
CASSLQAGGPLRHEQYF
TGTGCCAGCAGCTTACAAGCGGGAGGGCCTCTTAGGCACGAGCAGTACTTC
>13|TRBV21-1|TRBJ2-7|NA|NA
CAKEDSLSYEQYF
TGTGCCAAGGAGGACAGCCTCTCCTACGAGCAGTACTTC
>14|TRBV7-3|TRBJ2-2|TRBD2|few
CASSLAGGPGELFF
TGTGCCAGCAGCTTAGCGGGGGGGCCCGGGGAGCTGTTTTTT
>13|TRBV5-1|TRBJ2-3|NA|NA
CASSLIGTDTQYF
TGCGCCAGCAGCTTAATCGGCACAGATACGCAGTATTTT
>15|TRBV5-8|TRBJ1-2|NA|NA
CASTPGGGFNYGYTF
TGTGCCAGCACCCCCGGGGGGGGATTTAACTATGGCTACACCTTC
>15|TRBV18|TRBJ2-1|TRBD2|NA
CASSPLAGDGNEQFF
TGTGCCAGCTCACCTCTAGCGGGAGATGGCAATGAGCAGTTCTTC
>14|TRBV9|TRBJ2-1|TRBD1|NA
CASSVGQGLGEQFF
TGTGCCAGCAGCGTGGGACAGGGATTAGGCGAGCAGTTCTTC